This T cell receptor beta chain was sequenced for a study of T cells in Graves' hyperthyroidism and ophthalmopathy. Study results and limitations: A model using 13 V-J features told ophthalmopathy apart from stable hyperthyroidism.

The hyperthyroidism was newly diagnosed and had lasted under 2 months; the patients were aged 18 to 65. In making diagnoses, clinical symptoms, serum thyroxine and TRAb, thyroid ultrasound and orbital computed tomography were all used. The PBMCs studied were ones that came from 10 ml fresh peripheral blood. This CDR3 has 14 residues. Germline V gene sequence: CDR1 SGHVS, CDR2 FNYEAQ. Amplification yielded TCR beta CDR3 regions, with RNA transcripts as the source. The study used the HTBI primer set for a first-round RT-PCR of the TCR CDR3. TCRdb reprocessed the multiplex PCR reads with MiXCR, giving one entry per CDR3 protein. The sample records hundreds of thousands of distinct CDR3 sequences, around 38% being singletons. Details on this clonotype: Its target is unknown. A junction end diverges from the germline sequence, so it may reflect a read error.

The source of this sequence is a man aged 18 to 29 with Graves' hyperthyroidism. Sequencing was performed on blood. The rearrangement uses TRBV7-6 and TRBJ2-5; no definite D call. CDR3 DNA sequence: TGTGCCAGCAGCTCACCCGAACTCCAAGAGCCCCAGTACTTC. Translated, it gives CASSSPELQEPQYF.